This T cell receptor beta chain was documented in a study of cytomegalovirus exposure and HLA in healthy donors. Study-level findings and limits: A few chains tied to CMV proved CMV antigen-specific in vitro. Most TCR sequences showed up rarely, but some public TCRs showed up in many donors. Trimming of TCR beta V- and J-genes showed a link, identified in a later analysis, to a missense DCLRE1C variant.

Germline V gene lookup returns CDR1 LNHDA and CDR2 SQIVND (reference sequence). V lost 3 bases to trimming and J lost 7 bases; unmatched junction nucleotides: 10. CDR3 length: 15 amino acids. With respect to this clone: Its cognate antigen is unknown.

The study ran its PCR with 60 Vbeta and 13 Jbeta primers. The assay was immunoSEQ multiplex PCR, and TCRdb's table has in-frame clones only and misses some. The sample includes 150,000 to 200,000 clones, about 75% of them seen just once. The gene calls are TRBV19 and TRBJ2-3; TRBD2 agrees at 7 bases. The TCR originated in a male donor in good health and CMV-seronegative. The sample comprised PBMCs. This CDR3 is CASSIGQGGENTQYF. Written as DNA, the CDR3 is TGTGCCAGTAGTATCGGCCAGGGAGGGGAAAATACGCAGTATTTT.